These 19 T cell receptor beta chains were sequenced from one sample in a study of human T cells and chemical hapten exposure. The time point: pre-sensitization, week 0. The treatment: therapeutic diphenylcyclopropenone sensitization with weekly scalp DPC. TCRdb re-derived calls from the RACE reads in MiXCR, one entry per CDR3 protein. The profile shows approximately 370,000 distinct CDR3 sequences, 5.5% of them singletons. This material consisted of whole blood, taken in connection with sensitization to the hapten diphenylcyclopropenone (DPC). The receptors were gathered from a woman aged 18-29 years with alopecia areata. Some clones in this sample may be carry-over from other donors' samples.

This rearrangement joins TRBV6-5 to TRBJ1-6; 7 nucleotides align to TRBD1. Germline V gene data show CDR1 as MNHEY and CDR2 as SVGAGI. The junction had 10 bases not matched to a gene; V was cut back by 0 bases and J by 5 bases. The CDR3 consists of 18 residues. CDR3 sequence (DNA): TGTGCCAGCAGTTACTCGACGCCGGACAGGCCCGATAATTCACCCCTCCACTTT. This encodes CASSYSTPDRPDNSPLHF.

This clonotype was found a few times. V usage is TRBV6-2 or TRBV6-3 and J usage is TRBJ2-1; no definite D call. CDR1 MNHEY and CDR2 SVGEGT come from the germline V gene. The V gene lost 6 bases and the J gene lost 0 bases, with 12 bases spanning the gap. The CDR3 is 15 amino acids. The CDR3 bases are TGTGCCAGCAGCTTCCTAAGCAGCTCCTACAATGAGCAGTTCTTC. As protein: CASSFLSSSYNEQFF.

This clonotype was detected many times. The chain links TRBV2 to TRBJ2-5; TRBD2 aligns across 10 bases. The CDR3 is made up of 16 amino acids. Per germline, CDR1 SNHLY and CDR2 FYNNEI. V trimming: 5 bases; J trimming: 4 bases; junction bases outside the gene matches: 10. The CDR3 nucleotides read TGTGCCAGCAGTTCCACTAGCGGGGATTTTGGAGAGACCCAGTACTTC. As protein: CASSSTSGDFGETQYF.

This clonotype was counted only a few times. V and J are TRBV19 and TRBJ2-4; TRBD2 matches 13 bases. This CDR3 contains 19 residues. V lost 7 bases, J lost 3 bases, and 15 bases stayed unmatched. CDR1 and CDR2 from the germline V gene are LNHDA and SQIVND (reference sequence). The CDR3 region is CASTRYPGTSGEGKNIQYF. The CDR3 bases are TGTGCCAGTACCCGATACCCCGGGACTAGCGGGGAGGGCAAAAACATTCAGTACTTC.

The CDR3 DNA reads as TGTGCCATCAGTGAGGAATTAAAAGAGTCAGATACGCAGTATTTT. Translated, it gives CAISEELKESDTQYF. This sequence joins TRBV10-3 and TRBJ2-3, with no clear D. Looked up from germline, CDR1 is ENHRY and CDR2 is SYGVKD. V shed 2 bases and J shed 4 bases, with 13 bases lying between them. This CDR3 is 15 amino acids long.

This sequence joins TRBV20-1 and TRBJ2-6; possibly TRBD1 for D (6 bases). Germline V gives CDR1 DFQATT, CDR2 SNEGSKA (reference sequence). Trimming left V 3 bases short and J 0 bases short, with 9 bases between. This CDR3 has 15 amino acids. CDR3 sequence (DNA): TGCAGTGCTAGGGACAGCAACTCTGGGGCCAACGTCCTGACTTTC. It codes for CSARDSNSGANVLTF.

This chain joins TRBV3-1 and TRBJ1-1; the D is unclear. Germline V lookup: CDR1 LGHDT, CDR2 YNNKEL (reference sequence). V lost 3 bases, J lost 0 bases, and 11 bases lay in between. The CDR3 covers 15 residues. In DNA form, the CDR3 reads TGTGCCAGCAGCCATCTTAGTAGAATGAACACTGAAGCTTTCTTT. Translation: CASSHLSRMNTEAFF.

The V gene is TRBV12-3 or TRBV12-4, the J gene TRBJ2-1; 9 nucleotides agree with TRBD1. V was pared by 5 bases and J by 14 bases, with 7 bases of the junction left unmatched. The CDR3 contains 12 residues. The CDR3 DNA is TGTGCCAGCAGTCGACCGGGACAGGGAAAGTTCTTC. Its translation is CASSRPGQGKFF.

The chain links TRBV6-1 to TRBJ1-6; 8 nucleotides match TRBD1. The length of the CDR3 is 17 residues. V dropped 5 bases and J dropped 4; count of bases not matched to a gene: 10. CDR1 and CDR2 from the germline V gene are MNHNS and SASEGT. CDR3 in DNA: TGTGCCAGCAGTTCGATGGACAGGGTCACTTATAATTCACCCCTCCACTTT. Amino acid sequence: CASSSMDRVTYNSPLHF.

This clonotype was seen only a few times. The genes are TRBV7-8 and TRBJ1-1; 9 nucleotides align to TRBD1. Germline V gene sequence: CDR1 SGHVS, CDR2 FQNEAQ. The CDR3 spans 16 residues. The J segment lost 3 bases and the V segment lost 2 bases, leaving 7 bases of the junction unmatched. The CDR3 DNA reads TGTGCCAGCAGCTTACCGGGACAGGGCCTTTACACTGAAGCTTTCTTT. It translates to CASSLPGQGLYTEAFF.

This clonotype was counted many times. This chain links TRBV15 with TRBJ1-1; D ambiguous. The CDR3 covers 15 residues. The ends were cut back, 5 bases at V and 5 bases at J, with 18 bases in the middle. Germline lookup yields CDR1 LNHNV and CDR2 YYDKDF (reference sequence). CDR3 region: CATSVDGPLKTEAFF. As DNA, the CDR3 is TGTGCCACCAGCGTTGACGGACCCCTTAAGACTGAAGCTTTCTTT.

The table lists this clonotype with many counts. The V and J genes are TRBV10-3 and TRBJ2-3; no definite D call. Trimming removed 2 bases from V and 4 bases from J, with 4 bases in between. The CDR3 runs 12 residues. From germline, CDR1 is ENHRY and CDR2 SYGVKD. CDR3 nucleotides: TGTGCCATCAGTGAGGAGGCAGATACGCAGTATTTT. Translation gives CAISEEADTQYF.

This clonotype showed up many times. This chain links TRBV29-1 with TRBJ2-7, with 12 bases fitting TRBD1. The germline CDR1 and CDR2 sequences are SQVTM and ANQGSEA. The CDR3 has 12 residues. V lost 5 bases and J lost 6; bases outside the gene matches: 2. CDR3 sequence: CSVPGQGAEQYF. CDR3 DNA sequence: TGCAGCGTTCCGGGACAGGGGGCCGAGCAGTACTTC.

This clonotype was seen repeatedly, ten times or more. The V gene is TRBV5-1, the J gene TRBJ2-3; either TRBD1 or TRBD2 may supply D (6 bases each). The CDR3 is 15 residues long. Per the germline V gene, CDR1 is SGHRS and CDR2 is YFSETQ. Trimming took off 2 bases at V and 3 bases at J, with 13 bases between the two ends. CDR3 residues: CASSFNGGLTDTQYF. As DNA, the CDR3 is TGCGCCAGCAGCTTTAACGGGGGCTTGACAGATACGCAGTATTTT.

This clonotype was detected only a few times. The chain joins TRBV7-2 to TRBJ2-5; 8 bases line up with TRBD1. This CDR3 contains 14 residues. Trimming at V came to 5 bases and at J to 7 bases, leaving 9 bases not matched to a gene. Germline V gives CDR1 SGHTA, CDR2 FQGNSA. The CDR3 DNA is TGTGCCAGCAGCCTTGGACAGGGCGTGTCGACCCAGTACTTC. It is translated as CASSLGQGVSTQYF.

This clonotype was counted a few times. V gene TRBV20-1 combines with J gene TRBJ2-4, with D hard to call. Trimming stripped 1 base from V and 0 bases from J, with 13 bases between. The CDR3 length is 16 residues. Germline V CDR1 and CDR2: DFQATT, SNEGSKA (reference sequence). The CDR3 region is CSARGSGHLAKNIQYF. Here the CDR3 DNA reads TGCAGTGCTAGAGGTTCCGGTCATCTAGCCAAAAACATTCAGTACTTC.

This chain connects TRBV20-1 to TRBJ2-3; 7 bases map to TRBD2. Germline V lookup: CDR1 DFQATT, CDR2 SNEGSKA (reference sequence). This CDR3 comprises 12 residues. Trimming took 3 bases from V and 8 from J; bases not matched to a gene: 5. CDR3 amino acids: CSARGDYSTQYF. The CDR3 DNA is TGCAGTGCTAGGGGGGACTATTCTACGCAGTATTTT.

This clonotype was recorded many times. This rearrangement joins TRBV20-1 to TRBJ2-5; D is unclear. The CDR3 is made up of 13 amino acids. Germline V lookup: CDR1 DFQATT, CDR2 SNEGSKA (reference sequence). Trimming pared 0 bases from V and 2 bases from J, leaving 7 bases between. The CDR3 region is CSARDPQQETQYF. Written as DNA, the CDR3 is TGCAGTGCTAGAGATCCACAGCAAGAGACCCAGTACTTC.

This clonotype has only a few counts. This rearrangement joins TRBV7-2 to TRBJ2-5; D remains ambiguous. The V gene's germline CDR1 is SGHTA and CDR2 FQGNSA. This CDR3 has 15 amino acids. V was cut by 1 base and J by 7 bases, with 16 bases left in between. CDR3 in DNA: TGTGCCAGCAGCTTAGGACGTTCGGCCCCGTCGACCCAGTACTTC. Translation: CASSLGRSAPSTQYF.